Below, 20 T cell receptor beta chains from the same sample are listed, as sequenced in a study of T cells in women clearing cervical HPV infection. Sequencing was performed with immunoSEQ multiplex PCR; in TCRdb, only in-frame clones are kept and a portion is missing. This table holds 19,000 or so clones. Sequences were obtained from blood buffy coat. These receptors were obtained from a woman aged 18 to 75 with a cervical HPV16 infection that either progressed to CIN3+ or cleared (not recorded which).

Concerning this clone: The CDR3 goes on 3 residues after the read ends, and that part is filled in from the germline J gene. The chain links TRBV5-1 to TRBJ2-7; 8 bases match TRBD1. The CDR3 runs to 14 residues. Germline CDR1 SGHRS, CDR2 YFSETQ. V was clipped by 4 bases and J by 3 bases; unmatched bases: 6. CDR3 bases read: TGCGCCAGCAGCGCAGGGGGCTCGATCTACGAG. This gives the protein CASSAGGSIYE. The entire CDR3 protein reads CASSAGGSIYEQYF.

A note on this clone: From the germline J gene comes the end of the CDR3, since the read stops 3 residues before it. The chain uses TRBV20-1 and TRBJ1-4, with D tentatively TRBD1 (6 bases). The CDR3 runs 13 residues. V was shortened by 4 bases and J by 0 bases, with 6 bases between the two germline ends. Germline CDR1 is DFQATT and CDR2 is SNEGSKA (reference sequence). The sequenced part of the CDR3 DNA is TGCAGTGCTACAGGGGCAACTAATGAAAAA. This gives the protein CSATGATNEK. The CDR3 reads in full as CSATGATNEKLFF.

On this clone: The read ends 3 residues shy of where the CDR3 ends; the end is completed using the germline J gene. J is TRBJ1-5 and V is TRBV20-1; the match to TRBD1 covers 9 bases. Germline V gives CDR1 DFQATT, CDR2 SNEGSKA (reference sequence). The CDR3 is 14 amino acids. Trimming cost V 6 bases and J 4 bases; bases outside gene matches: 7. Partial CDR3 DNA: TGCAGTGCGCCCACAGGGGGCAGGAATCAGCCC. Encoded protein: CSAPTGGRNQP. The entire CDR3 protein reads CSAPTGGRNQPQHF.

The DNA read from the CDR3 is TGCAGTGCTAGAGATTCCGAACTAGCGGGGAGGAACCAAGAGACC. Translation: CSARDSELAGRNQET. The complete CDR3 sequence is CSARDSELAGRNQETQYF. The chain is built from TRBV20-1 and TRBJ2-5, with 10 nucleotides matching TRBD2. The sequence runs out 3 residues before the end of the CDR3; the remainder is reconstructed from the germline J gene. V trimming: 0 bases; J trimming: 0 bases; junction bases outside the gene matches: 10. The CDR3 is 18 residues long. Germline CDR1 and CDR2: DFQATT and SNEGSKA (reference sequence).

Points on this clone: The read halts 3 residues ahead of the CDR3 end, with the missing end drawn from the germline J gene. The rearrangement joins TRBV5-1 to TRBJ2-5; D gene unclear. The length of the CDR3 is 13 residues. CDR1 and CDR2 from the germline V gene are SGHRS and YFSETQ. Trimming removed 3 bases at V and 5 bases at J, with 11 bases between. CDR3 protein: CASSSGFSETQYF. CDR3 bases read: TGCGCCAGCAGCTCGGGTTTTTCGGAGACC.

For this clone: The DNA ends 3 residues before the CDR3 does, and the rest of the CDR3 is filled in from the germline J gene. The rearrangement uses TRBV10-3 and TRBJ1-2; TRBD1 might be the D (5 bases). Germline V lookup: CDR1 ENHRY, CDR2 SYGVKD. Trimming took off 3 bases at V and 5 bases at J, with 16 bases between the two ends. The CDR3 is made up of 15 amino acids. CDR3 bases read: TGTGCCATCAGTGATCCTCGGGGGTCCTTATATGGC. Encoded protein: CAISDPRGSLYG. The CDR3, in full, reads CAISDPRGSLYGYTF.

A word on this clone: The read ends 3 residues early relative to the CDR3; the germline J gene fills the gap. The chain links TRBV24-1 to TRBJ2-3, with 8 bases matching TRBD1. The germline CDR1 and CDR2 sequences are KGHDR and SFDVKD. V shed 5 bases and J 8 bases; nucleotides not matched to a gene: 5. CDR3 length: 13 residues. CDR3 bases read: TGTGCCACCAGTGTTGGGACAGGCGCTACG. This sequence encodes CATSVGTGAT. The CDR3 in its entirety is CATSVGTGATQYF.

With respect to this clone: The read is 3 residues too short to cover the CDR3 end, so that end is filled in from the germline J gene. This chain connects TRBV5-6 to TRBJ1-4; 7 bases are a match to TRBD1. The CDR3 is made up of 15 amino acids. Germline CDR1 and CDR2: SGHDT and YYEEEE. Incomplete CDR3 DNA: TGTGCCAGCAGCTTCATCGGGACAGCCGGAATAGAA. Protein sequence: CASSFIGTAGIE. From start to end, the CDR3 is CASSFIGTAGIELFF.

As to this clone: The read halts 3 residues ahead of the CDR3 end, with the missing end drawn from the germline J gene. This chain links TRBV19 with TRBJ1-1, with TRBD1 as a possible D gene (5 bases). Germline CDR1 reads LNHDA; CDR2 reads SQIVND (reference sequence). V was clipped by 3 bases and J by 6 bases, with 17 bases between them. This CDR3 is 15 amino acids long. The CDR3 bases that were read are TGTGCCAGTAGTATTTTCGAGTTGCGGGGGTCTGAA. Translation: CASSIFELRGSE. The CDR3 in full is CASSIFELRGSEAFF.

As for this clone: Sequencing ends 3 residues short of the CDR3 end; the germline J gene provides the rest. The rearrangement links TRBV5-1 to TRBJ1-1; D unresolved. CDR3 length equals 14 residues. Trimming shortened V by 4 bases and J by 1 base, and 11 bases separated the two germline ends. The V gene's germline CDR1 is SGHRS and CDR2 YFSETQ. The chain's CDR3 is CASSLSSGNTEAFF. The CDR3 bases that were read are TGCGCCAGCAGCCTAAGTTCAGGGAACACTGAA.

A remark on this clone: Read data end 3 residues before the CDR3 end; the end is taken from the germline J gene. The chain carries TRBV12-3 or TRBV12-4 and TRBJ2-3, with D perhaps TRBD1 (6 bases). CDR3 length: 18 amino acids. V shed 5 bases and J shed 6 bases, with 27 bases lying between them. The CDR3 spells CASSHKSFRGNRADTQYF. CDR3 DNA, as far as it was read: TGTGCCAGCAGTCATAAATCCTTCAGGGGAAACAGGGCGGATACG.

Comment on this clone: The read ends 3 residues before the CDR3 terminus; that terminus is restored from the germline J gene. The chain is built from TRBV7-3 and TRBJ1-6, with D perhaps matching TRBD1 (5 bases). Germline assignment: CDR1 SGHTA and CDR2 FQGTGA. The CDR3 contains 15 residues. Trimming left V 0 bases short and J 8 bases short, with 11 bases between. The CDR3 DNA, read in part, is TGTGCCAGCAGCTTAACGGCGACAGTCGATTCACCC. Translated: CASSLTATVDSP. The complete CDR3 sequence is CASSLTATVDSPLHF.

Worth noting for this clone: The DNA ends 3 residues before the CDR3 does, and the rest of the CDR3 is filled in from the germline J gene. J is TRBJ1-2 and V is TRBV28; D not certain. The CDR3 covers 11 residues. Germline V CDR1 and CDR2: MDHEN, SYDVKM. The sequenced CDR3 bases are TGTGCCAGCACCCCGCGGCAGCAC. Protein product: CASTPRQH. From start to end, the CDR3 is CASTPRQHYTF.

Note on this clone: Read sequence stops 3 residues before the CDR3 end, and the germline J gene provides the missing end. This sequence joins TRBV19 and TRBJ1-1; tentative D call: TRBD1 (5 bases). The CDR3 extends over 13 amino acids. The germline CDR1 and CDR2 sequences are LNHDA and SQIVND (reference sequence). CDR3 bases read: TGTGCCAGTAGGTCCCAGGGCACAGATACG. This codes for CASRSQGTDT. The whole CDR3 protein reads CASRSQGTDTAFF.

Details on this clone: The read halts 3 residues ahead of the CDR3 end, with the missing end drawn from the germline J gene. This chain links TRBV7-9 with TRBJ2-5; no clear D. CDR3 length: 14 residues. Per the germline V gene, CDR1 is SEHNR and CDR2 is FQNEAQ (reference sequence). Trimming removed 3 bases at V and 7 bases at J, with 15 bases between. CDR3 sequence reads: CASSLYLQGGTQYF. The DNA read from the CDR3 is TGTGCCAGCAGCTTGTATTTACAAGGTGGGACC.

For this clone: Read coverage stops 3 residues before the CDR3 terminus; the germline J gene supplies the remainder. The rearrangement joins TRBV28 to TRBJ2-7; 7 positions match TRBD1. This CDR3 is built from 15 residues. Looked up from germline, CDR1 is MDHEN and CDR2 is SYDVKM. J gave up 1 base and V 4 bases, and 7 bases lay outside the gene matches. CDR3 residues: CASSSSGQISYEQYF. Incomplete CDR3 DNA: TGTGCCAGCAGTTCCTCGGGACAGATATCCTACGAG. The whole variable domain, remainder taken from reference TRBV28 and TRBJ2-7, is DVKVTQSSRYLVKRTGEKVFLECVQDMDHENMFWYRQDPGLGLRLIYFSYDVKMKEKGDIPEGYSVSREKKERFSLILESASTNQTSMYLCASSSSGQISYEQYFGPGTRLTVT.

About this clone: Sequencing ends 3 residues short of the CDR3 end; the germline J gene provides the rest. J is TRBJ1-4 and V is TRBV19; 7 nucleotides line up with TRBD1. The J segment lost 5 bases and the V segment lost 2 bases, leaving 5 bases of the junction unmatched. From germline, CDR1 is LNHDA and CDR2 SQIVND (reference sequence). The CDR3 totals 15 residues. The DNA read from the CDR3 is TGTGCCAGTAGTATAATGGGACAGTTGAATGAAAAA. Encoded protein: CASSIMGQLNEK. The full CDR3 is CASSIMGQLNEKLFF. Using reference TRBV19 and TRBJ1-4 for the parts outside the CDR3, the full variable domain is DGGITQSPKYLFRKEGQNVTLSCEQNLNHDAMYWYRQDPGQGLRLIYYSQIVNDFQKGDIAEGYSVSREKKESFPLTVTSAQKNPTAFYLCASSIMGQLNEKLFFGSGTQLSVL.

Points on this clone: The read is 3 residues too short to cover the CDR3 end, so that end is filled in from the germline J gene. V and J are TRBV18 and TRBJ2-5; D gene unclear. The V and J ends lost 0 bases and 7 bases respectively, with 15 bases between them. This CDR3 has 15 residues. Germline CDR1 reads KGHSH; CDR2 reads LQKENI. The sequenced part of the CDR3 DNA is TGTGCCAGCTCACCACCTTGGGCCGAGGATGGGACC. Its protein is CASSPPWAEDGT. The entire CDR3 is CASSPPWAEDGTQYF. The full variable domain, completed using reference TRBV18 and TRBJ2-5, is NAGVMQNPRHLVRRRGQEARLRCSPMKGHSHVYWYRQLPEEGLKFMVYLQKENIIDESGMPKERFSAEFPKEGPSILRIQQVVRGDSAAYFCASSPPWAEDGTQYFGPGTRLLVL.

Notes on this clone: The CDR3 extends 3 residues past the end of the read, so its final part is completed from the germline J gene. The rearrangement links TRBV27 to TRBJ2-7; D unresolved. The V and J ends lost 4 bases and 3 bases respectively, with 19 bases between them. The germline V gene has CDR1 MNHEY and CDR2 SMNVEV (reference sequence). This CDR3 has 16 amino acids. The CDR3: CASSSSEAKANYEQYF. CDR3 DNA, as far as it was read: TGTGCCAGCAGTTCAAGCGAGGCAAAAGCCAACTACGAG.

This CDR3 is CASSPGQGLGGQYF. Incomplete CDR3 DNA: TGTGCCAGCTCACCTGGCCAGGGGCTCGGTGGT. The V and J genes are TRBV18 and TRBJ2-4, with TRBD1 as a possible D gene (6 bases). The read halts 3 residues ahead of the CDR3 end, with the missing end drawn from the germline J gene. Germline CDR1 and CDR2: KGHSH and LQKENI. The CDR3 has 14 residues.